This note documents a single T cell receptor (beta chain) sequence. Cohort 3 donors counted as recovered after two negative PCRs, clearance, or resolved symptoms. The sample comes from a study of blood T cell repertoires in COVID-19. Profiling relied on immunoSEQ multiplex PCR, and the TCRdb table lists in-frame clones only, not all of them. The sample includes 160,000 or so clones, over 75% of them seen just once. Germline CDR1 reads SGDLS; CDR2 reads YYNGEE. Losses at the gene ends were 1 base for V and 2 bases for J; bases not matched to a gene: 2. This CDR3 is 15 amino acids long. The receptor comes from a man aged 35-49 years who had recovered from COVID-19. Sequencing was carried out using PBMCs or T cells enriched from blood (not recorded which). This chain uses TRBV9 with TRBJ2-1, with 8 bases aligning to TRBD2. The CDR3 here is CASSVSGGTYNEQFF. The CDR3 nucleotides read TGTGCCAGCAGCGTAAGCGGGGGAACCTACAATGAGCAGTTCTTC.